The next 16 T cell receptor beta chains were all read from a single sample in a study of T cells in Graves' hyperthyroidism and ophthalmopathy. There were TCR beta CDR3 regions amplified from RNA transcripts. Carried out on the TCR CDR3, a first-round RT-PCR used the HTBI primer set. TCRdb passed the multiplex PCR reads through MiXCR, listing each CDR3 protein once. The sample contains roughly 600,000 distinct CDR3 sequences, approximately 14% of which appear only once. Source material: blood. Receptors were obtained from a woman in her 50s with Graves' ophthalmopathy.

This clonotype has at least ten counts. The V call is TRBV7-2, the J call TRBJ2-2; D is tentatively TRBD1 or TRBD2 (5 bases each). Trimming took off 4 bases at V and 7 bases at J, with 13 bases between the two ends. Germline V CDR1 and CDR2: SGHTA, FQGNSA. The CDR3 totals 14 residues. CDR3 DNA sequence: TGTGCCAGCAGCTCGCAGGGAGCGAGCGGGGAGCTGTTTTTT. Translated, it gives CASSSQGASGELFF.

There are many counts of this clonotype. The rearrangement joins TRBV28 to TRBJ2-5; D may be TRBD2 (6 bases). In germline, CDR1 is MDHEN, CDR2 SYDVKM. The CDR3 runs 14 residues. V was trimmed by 7 bases and J by 5 bases, leaving 17 bases between them. The CDR3 here is CASKNPAGTETQYF. CDR3 nucleotide sequence: TGTGCCAGCAAGAATCCGGCGGGAACGGAGACCCAGTACTTC.

This clonotype was seen repeatedly, ten times or more. V is TRBV7-2 and J is TRBJ1-1; D unresolved. The germline gives CDR1 SGHTA, CDR2 FQGNSA. Trimming stripped 7 bases from V and 0 bases from J, with 12 bases between. This CDR3 spans 14 amino acids. The CDR3 region is CASNRLIMNTEAFF. CDR3 DNA sequence: TGTGCCAGCAACCGACTGATAATGAACACTGAAGCTTTCTTT.

This chain uses TRBV6-1 with TRBJ2-1; 10 nucleotides line up with TRBD2. Germline CDR1 reads MNHNS; CDR2 reads SASEGT. V shed 1 base, J shed 9 bases, and the junction held 6 bases outside the gene matches. This CDR3 has 15 amino acids. In nucleotides, the CDR3 is TGTGCCAGCAGTGAAGGGACTAGCGGATACGGTGAGCAGTTCTTC. The encoded protein is CASSEGTSGYGEQFF.

The chain is built from TRBV6-1 and TRBJ1-1; TRBD1 is a possible D gene (5 bases). CDR3 length: 15 residues. CDR1 and CDR2 (germline): MNHNS, SASEGT. V was pared by 3 bases and J by 1 base, with 12 bases between. CDR3 coding DNA: TGTGCCAGCAGTGACCGGGGGGGGTCGAACACTGAAGCTTTCTTT. Translating it yields CASSDRGGSNTEAFF.

This clonotype occurred a few times. The CDR3 loop is CSAKRGLAGAHEQYF. CDR3 coding DNA: TGCAGTGCCAAGAGAGGACTAGCGGGAGCCCACGAGCAGTACTTC. V is TRBV20-1 and J is TRBJ2-7, with 13 bases matching TRBD2. With V trimmed by 6 bases and J by 5 bases, 10 bases remained unmatched. Germline-derived CDR1 and CDR2 are DFQATT and SNEGSKA (reference sequence). This CDR3 comprises 15 residues.

This chain uses TRBV29-1 with TRBJ2-7; D gene uncertain. This CDR3 region has 13 residues. V lost 4 bases and J lost 2, with 12 bases in between. The germline V gene has CDR1 SQVTM and CDR2 ANQGSEA. The CDR3 nucleotides are TGCAGCGTTGGCCCGGGCCCTACCTACGAGCAGTACTTC. Amino acid sequence: CSVGPGPTYEQYF.

This clonotype showed up many times. The rearrangement joins TRBV20-1 to TRBJ2-3; D is possibly TRBD1 or TRBD2 (5 bases each). The germline V gene encodes CDR1 DFQATT and CDR2 SNEGSKA (reference sequence). Trimming stripped 5 bases from V and 4 bases from J, with 19 bases between. This CDR3 is 15 amino acids long. CDR3 coding DNA: TGCAGTGCTTTTAAAAAGGGGAGTGGGGCAGATACGCAGTATTTT. Its protein product is CSAFKKGSGADTQYF.

In its sample, this clonotype was seen many times. J is TRBJ2-7 and V is TRBV7-2, with D unclear. Trimming took 1 base from V and 4 from J, leaving 11 bases between them. CDR1 and CDR2 from the germline V gene are SGHTA and FQGNSA. The CDR3 spans 14 residues. DNA of the CDR3: TGTGCCAGCAGCTTAGGGAGCGCGCGATACGAGCAGTACTTC. Translation: CASSLGSARYEQYF.

In the case of this clonotype: It may be a read error: a sequence one base away is much more abundant. In DNA, the CDR3 is TGCAGTGCTAATGGAGTGACTTCGGACATTCAGTACTTC. Translation: CSANGVTSDIQYF. The rearrangement uses TRBV20-1 and TRBJ2-4; no reliable D call. Germline-derived CDR1 and CDR2 are DFQATT and SNEGSKA (reference sequence). CDR3 length equals 13 residues. Trimming removed 4 bases from V and 8 bases from J, with 15 bases in between.

The table lists this clonotype with a few counts. The chain recombines TRBV5-6 with TRBJ1-4; TRBD1 matches 8 bases. The CDR3 covers 14 residues. V dropped 4 bases and J dropped 10; count of bases not matched to a gene: 9. Per the germline V gene, CDR1 is SGHDT and CDR2 is YYEEEE. CDR3 amino acids: CASSGDRGRGKLFF. As DNA, the CDR3 is TGTGCCAGCAGCGGCGACAGGGGTCGAGGAAAACTGTTTTTT.

This clonotype appeared many times. CDR3 sequence (DNA): TGTGCCAGCAGCTTAGCGAGGGGTTGGAACACTGAAGCTTTCTTT. It codes for CASSLARGWNTEAFF. V usage is TRBV7-2 and J usage is TRBJ1-1; D may be TRBD1 (5 bases). V shed 0 bases and J shed 1 base, with 9 bases lying between them. Germline V gives CDR1 SGHTA, CDR2 FQGNSA. This CDR3 has 15 amino acids.

This clonotype was seen only a few times. The chain employs TRBV9 and TRBJ2-3, with a tentative D call TRBD2 (6 bases). The V end lost 4 bases, the J end lost 5 bases, and 14 bases lay between the germline ends. Germline V gene lookup returns CDR1 SGDLS and CDR2 YYNGEE. This CDR3 contains 14 residues. CDR3 nucleotide sequence: TGTGCCAGCAGCCCCCCGACTAGTTTAGATACGCAGTATTTT. Its protein product is CASSPPTSLDTQYF.

This clonotype was recorded at least ten times. The V and J genes are TRBV6-1 and TRBJ2-7; the D gene is possibly TRBD2 (6 bases). Germline lookup yields CDR1 MNHNS and CDR2 SASEGT. Trimming took 2 bases from V and 7 from J, leaving 15 bases between them. The CDR3 totals 14 residues. The CDR3 sequence is CASSELGRDAEQYF. CDR3 coding DNA: TGTGCCAGCAGTGAATTAGGGCGGGATGCGGAGCAGTACTTC.

The chain carries TRBV6-1 and TRBJ2-2; 9 nucleotides line up with TRBD1. The germline V gene encodes CDR1 MNHNS and CDR2 SASEGT. Losses at the gene ends were 6 bases for V and 5 bases for J; bases not matched to a gene: 7. The CDR3 covers 15 residues. In DNA, the CDR3 is TGTGCCAGCAGATGGGACAGGGCAGGAACCGGGGAGCTGTTTTTT. Amino acid sequence: CASRWDRAGTGELFF.

Many counts were recorded for this clonotype. A read error may explain this, as a much larger clone is one base away. The V and J genes are TRBV20-1 and TRBJ2-1; unclear D gene. CDR1 is DFQATT, CDR2 SNEGSKA, per germline (reference sequence). The CDR3 contains 13 residues. The germline V and J ends were trimmed by 3 bases and 0 bases, with 6 bases remaining between them. CDR3 nucleotides: TGCAGTGCTAGGGGGAACTCCTACAATGAGCAGTTCTTC. This gives the protein CSARGNSYNEQFF.